The 32 T cell receptor beta chains presented below share a single source sample, sequenced in a study of blood T cells in healthy people across ages. Together with a sample-barcoded 5' primer, a J-beta primer mix was included in a second PCR lasting about 6 to 11 cycles. Using its own MiXCR run on the 5' RACE reads, TCRdb lists one record per CDR3 protein. Seen here are 890,000 or so distinct CDR3 sequences, less than 80% observed once, and the top ten hold 28%. The specimen was blood. These receptors were obtained from a man aged 25 to 40 in good health.

J is TRBJ1-1 and V is TRBV6-6; 10 bases line up with TRBD1. J gave up 3 bases and V 5 bases, and 9 bases lay outside the gene matches. This CDR3 region has 16 residues. CDR1 MNHNY and CDR2 SVGAGI come from the germline V gene (reference sequence). CDR3 nucleotide sequence: TGTGCCAGCAGTACCGGGACAGGGGCCGCGTACACTGAAGCTTTCTTT. This gives the protein CASSTGTGAAYTEAFF.

V and J are TRBV6-5 and TRBJ2-7; 7 bases fit TRBD2. V lost 6 bases and J lost 0; bases outside the gene matches: 8. The CDR3 extends over 15 amino acids. Germline V gene data show CDR1 as MNHEY and CDR2 as SVGAGI. The CDR3 nucleotides are TGTGCCAGCAGCCGGGACTATTCGCTCTCCTACGAGCAGTACTTC. Residues: CASSRDYSLSYEQYF.

The rearrangement joins TRBV9 to TRBJ1-2; possible D gene TRBD1, 5 bases. Trimming removed 4 bases at V and 0 bases at J, with 13 bases between. Germline V gene data show CDR1 as SGDLS and CDR2 as YYNGEE. The CDR3 contains 15 residues. The DNA of the CDR3 is TGTGCCAGCAGCCCCCCCGGGGCTTCTAACTATGGCTACACCTTC. Its translation is CASSPPGASNYGYTF.

The chain employs TRBV20-1 and TRBJ1-1; D ambiguous. Germline values: CDR1 DFQATT, CDR2 SNEGSKA (reference sequence). CDR3 length: 13 residues. Trimming took 3 bases from V and 0 from J, leaving 8 bases between them. This chain's CDR3 is CSASLGMNTEAFF. Written as DNA, the CDR3 is TGCAGTGCTAGTCTTGGGATGAACACTGAAGCTTTCTTT.

This clonotype was seen a handful of times. V usage is TRBV7-8 and J usage is TRBJ1-2; D might be TRBD1 (5 bases). The CDR3 is 14 residues long. V lost 0 bases and J 3 bases, leaving 8 bases between the germline ends. Germline-derived CDR1 and CDR2 are SGHVS and FQNEAQ. The CDR3 reads CASSLAGTDYGYTF. CDR3 DNA: TGTGCCAGCAGCTTAGCCGGGACGGACTATGGCTACACCTTC.

This clonotype was counted a few times. The V call is TRBV3-1, the J call TRBJ2-7; tentative D call: TRBD1 (5 bases). The CDR3 extends over 15 amino acids. V lost 0 bases, J lost 5 bases, and 14 bases lay in between. The germline V gene encodes CDR1 LGHDT and CDR2 YNNKEL (reference sequence). The CDR3 DNA reads as TGTGCCAGCAGCCAAGATGGCGGCAGGGTGCACGAGCAGTACTTC. It yields the protein CASSQDGGRVHEQYF.

The rearrangement links TRBV29-1 to TRBJ2-4, with a tentative D call TRBD1 (6 bases). The DNA end favors TRBJ2-5, so the J call may be wrong. Germline V CDR1 and CDR2: SQVTM, ANQGSEA. The CDR3 loop spans 13 amino acids. The CDR3 sequence is CSGGDTNQETQYF. The CDR3 DNA follows: TGCAGCGGAGGGGACACCAACCAAGAGACCCAGTACTTC.

Concerning this clonotype: Given a much more abundant clone one base away, this may be a read error. This chain connects TRBV6-6 to TRBJ1-2, with D perhaps TRBD1 (6 bases). CDR1 MNHNY and CDR2 SVGAGI come from the germline V gene (reference sequence). CDR3 size: 13 residues. V was pared by 7 bases and J by 4 bases, with 13 bases between. CDR3 nucleotides: TGTGCCAGCACCCTGGACAGTCTCTATGGCTACACCTTC. Encoded protein: CASTLDSLYGYTF.

CDR3 sequence (DNA): TGTGCCAGCAGCGTAAACCCGGGGTCGACCTACGAGCAGTACTTC. It encodes CASSVNPGSTYEQYF. The V call is TRBV9, the J call TRBJ2-7, with D possibly matching TRBD2 (5 bases). Trimming shortened V by 1 base and J by 2 bases, and 13 bases separated the two germline ends. The germline CDR1 and CDR2 sequences are SGDLS and YYNGEE. The CDR3 length is 15 residues.

This clonotype occurred a few times. The chain has TRBV29-1 and TRBJ2-7; 8 nucleotides line up with TRBD1. This CDR3 is built from 13 residues. Germline V gene data show CDR1 as SQVTM and CDR2 as ANQGSEA. Trimming at V came to 8 bases and at J to 3 bases, leaving 9 bases not matched to a gene. This chain's CDR3 is CSMVGQVDYEQYF. The DNA of the CDR3 is TGCAGCATGGTGGGACAGGTAGACTACGAGCAGTACTTC.

V gene TRBV9 combines with J gene TRBJ2-3; no firm D call. The CDR3 contains 16 residues. Germline CDR1 reads SGDLS; CDR2 reads YYNGEE. V was clipped by 0 bases and J by 3 bases, with 14 bases between them. The CDR3 DNA reads as TGTGCCAGCAGCGTAGCAGGACCTGGTGTTACAGATACGCAGTATTTT. Amino acid sequence: CASSVAGPGVTDTQYF.

This clonotype was detected a few times. The rearrangement uses TRBV7-6 and TRBJ2-3; unclear D gene. Germline assignment: CDR1 SGHVS and CDR2 FNYEAQ. The CDR3 totals 17 residues. Trimming stripped 1 base from V and 2 bases from J, with 16 bases between. The CDR3 protein is CASSLVSLWGNTDTQYF. The CDR3 nucleotides are TGTGCCAGCAGCTTAGTTAGTCTATGGGGAAACACAGATACGCAGTATTTT.

The chain carries TRBV12-3 or TRBV12-4 and TRBJ1-5; 8 bases agree with TRBD1. This CDR3 has 15 residues. Unmatched junction bases numbered 5, after V lost 4 bases and J lost 3 bases. The CDR3 coding sequence is TGTGCCAGCAGTTCAGGACAGGGCTACAATCAGCCCCAGCATTTT. Amino acid sequence: CASSSGQGYNQPQHF.

The chain carries TRBV5-6 and TRBJ2-4, with TRBD2 as a possible D gene (5 bases). The J call is uncertain, as TRBJ2-5 better fits the DNA end. This CDR3 region has 13 residues. Germline loops: CDR1 SGHDT, CDR2 YYEEEE. CDR3 nucleotides: TGTGCCAGCAGCTTAGAGCGGTTGGAGACCCAGTACTTC. Amino acid sequence: CASSLERLETQYF.

V usage is TRBV7-9 and J usage is TRBJ2-4; TRBD1 agrees at 7 bases. Matching the DNA end better, TRBJ2-7 makes the J call doubtful. Germline assignment: CDR1 SEHNR and CDR2 FQNEAQ (reference sequence). The CDR3 loop spans 14 amino acids. The CDR3 region is CASSPRDSWYEQYF. In nucleotides, the CDR3 is TGTGCCAGCAGCCCCAGGGACAGCTGGTACGAGCAGTACTTC.

The J gene is TRBJ2-2, the V gene TRBV24-1, with a possible D match to TRBD2 (5 bases). The CDR3 is 13 residues long. Trimming removed 9 bases from V and 5 bases from J, with 12 bases in between. Germline-derived CDR1 and CDR2 are KGHDR and SFDVKD. CDR3 in DNA: TGTGCCACCGGCGGGCAGTTAACCGGGGAGCTGTTTTTT. Amino acids: CATGGQLTGELFF.

The rearrangement links TRBV28 to TRBJ2-3, with 8 nucleotides matching TRBD1. V was pared by 5 bases and J by 2 bases, with 12 bases of the junction left unmatched. The CDR3 extends over 17 amino acids. CDR1 is MDHEN, CDR2 SYDVKM, per germline. In nucleotides, the CDR3 is TGTGCCAGCAGTCCCCCCGGACAGGGAGTGAACACAGATACGCAGTATTTT. Amino acids: CASSPPGQGVNTDTQYF.

Regarding this clonotype: The junction shows a germline mismatch at one end, possibly a read error. The gene calls are TRBV4-3 and TRBJ2-1; 16 bases align to TRBD2. CDR1 is LGHNA, CDR2 YSLEER, per germline. The CDR3 sequence is 17 residues long. The CDR3 spells CASSSSGLAGGKNERFF. The CDR3 region has the DNA TGCGCCAGCAGCTCATCGGGACTAGCGGGGGGGAAGAATGAGCGGTTCTTC.

The chain joins TRBV4-3 to TRBJ2-5, with 7 bases lining up with TRBD1. V was pared by 0 bases and J by 11 bases, with 6 bases of the junction left unmatched. Germline CDR1 LGHNA, CDR2 YSLEER. The CDR3 sequence is 13 residues long. The DNA of the CDR3 is TGCGCCAGCAGCCAAGATCTGAGGGGGCGGCAGTACTTC. Its protein is CASSQDLRGRQYF.

V usage is TRBV20-1 and J usage is TRBJ2-3; 9 bases are shared with TRBD2. Germline CDR1 and CDR2: DFQATT and SNEGSKA (reference sequence). The CDR3 consists of 14 residues. Trimming at V came to 2 bases and at J to 3 bases, leaving 3 bases not matched to a gene. The CDR3 DNA follows: TGCAGTGCTAGACTAGCGGGGTGGACAGATACGCAGTATTTT. This codes for CSARLAGWTDTQYF.

DNA of the CDR3: TGCGCCAGCAGCCAAGTCCTCCTGGTTTCAGGGCACAATGAGCAGTTCTTC. Its translation is CASSQVLLVSGHNEQFF. The chain is built from TRBV4-3 and TRBJ2-1; tentatively, D is TRBD1 (5 bases). The CDR3 contains 17 residues. From germline, CDR1 is LGHNA and CDR2 YSLEER. The germline V and J ends were trimmed by 1 base and 5 bases, with 18 bases remaining between them.

Of note for this clonotype: One end of the junction varies from germline; a read error may be responsible. This rearrangement joins TRBV20-1 to TRBJ2-3; 11 nucleotides match TRBD2. Germline CDR1 is DFQATT and CDR2 is SNEGSKA (reference sequence). This CDR3 region has 14 residues. CDR3 bases: TGCAGTGCCATAGCTAGCGGGGGGACAGTTACGCAGTATTTT. Amino acids: CSAIASGGTVTQYF.

The rearrangement links TRBV7-2 to TRBJ2-1; 10 bases are shared with TRBD2. With V trimmed by 2 bases and J by 8 bases, 6 bases remained unmatched. The germline CDR1 and CDR2 sequences are SGHTA and FQGNSA. The CDR3 is made up of 15 amino acids. CDR3 in amino acids: CASSLQSGGADEQFF. In DNA form, the CDR3 reads TGTGCCAGCAGCTTACAGAGCGGGGGGGCGGATGAGCAGTTCTTC.

In DNA, the CDR3 is TGTGCCAGCAGGGCGGACAGCTATGGCTACACCTTC. Protein: CASRADSYGYTF. The rearrangement joins TRBV2 to TRBJ1-2; possible D gene TRBD1, 6 bases. Germline-derived CDR1 and CDR2 are SNHLY and FYNNEI. Trimming removed 6 bases at V and 4 bases at J, with 9 bases between. The CDR3 loop spans 12 amino acids.

CDR3 sequence reads: CASSLALGATNEKLFF. The CDR3, as DNA: TGTGCCAGCAGTTTAGCGCTCGGGGCAACTAATGAAAAACTGTTTTTT. The genes are TRBV12-3 or TRBV12-4 and TRBJ1-4; D call uncertain. V was shortened by 0 bases and J by 0 bases, with 8 bases between the two germline ends. The CDR3 is made up of 16 amino acids.

V is TRBV7-9 and J is TRBJ2-1; D is perhaps TRBD1 or TRBD2 (5 bases each). The CDR3 has 14 amino acids. Trimming took off 5 bases at V and 7 bases at J, with 15 bases between the two ends. Per germline, CDR1 SEHNR and CDR2 FQNEAQ (reference sequence). CDR3 coding DNA: TGTGCCAGCAGCCCGAACCTAGCAGGGAATGAGCAGTTCTTC. Residues: CASSPNLAGNEQFF.

The chain has TRBV20-1 and TRBJ2-3; the D is unclear. The V and J ends lost 3 bases and 4 bases respectively, with 8 bases between them. This CDR3 comprises 12 residues. Germline V gene data show CDR1 as DFQATT and CDR2 as SNEGSKA (reference sequence). DNA for the CDR3: TGCAGTGCTAGGGCGTCCTCAGATACGCAGTATTTT. Its translation is CSARASSDTQYF.

This chain joins TRBV14 and TRBJ1-4; D remains ambiguous. The CDR3 loop spans 13 amino acids. V was trimmed by 3 bases and J by 7 bases, leaving 9 bases between them. Looked up from germline, CDR1 is SGHDN and CDR2 is FVKESK. In DNA form, the CDR3 reads TGTGCCAGCAGCCACGTCGTAAGTGAAAAACTGTTTTTT. This gives the protein CASSHVVSEKLFF. Based on the CDR3 plus reference TRBV14 and TRBJ1-4, the full variable domain is EAGVTQFPSHSVIEKGQTVTLRCDPISGHDNLYWYRRVMGKEIKFLLHFVKESKQDESGMPNNRFLAERTGGTYSTLKVQPAELEDSGVYFCASSHVVSEKLFFGSGTQLSVL.

J is TRBJ2-7 and V is TRBV10-3; the D gene is possibly TRBD2 (5 bases). Per germline, CDR1 ENHRY and CDR2 SYGVKD. Between the trimmed V and J ends, which lost 6 bases and 3 bases, there was a span of 12 bases. This CDR3 spans 13 amino acids. The CDR3 nucleotides read TGTGCCATCAGGGCGGGCGTAATCTACGAGCAGTACTTC. This encodes CAIRAGVIYEQYF.

This CDR3 is CASSPSRQASYEQYF. The CDR3 nucleotides are TGTGCCAGCAGCCCTTCCCGGCAGGCCTCCTACGAGCAGTACTTC. This chain links TRBV9 with TRBJ2-7; no reliable D call. There are 15 residues in the CDR3. Germline CDR1 reads SGDLS; CDR2 reads YYNGEE. V was cut by 4 bases and J by 0 bases, with 14 bases left in between.

This clonotype has more than one count but fewer than ten. The J gene is TRBJ2-1, the V gene TRBV6-2 or TRBV6-3; 7 nucleotides match TRBD1. J lost 1 base, V lost 0 bases, and 6 bases had no gene match. Germline V lookup: CDR1 MNHEY, CDR2 SVGEGT. This CDR3 spans 17 amino acids. CDR3 loop: CASSYSRDRASYNEQFF. The CDR3 coding sequence is TGTGCCAGCAGTTACTCTCGAGACAGGGCTTCCTACAATGAGCAGTTCTTC.

V and J are TRBV27 and TRBJ2-7; 8 bases match TRBD1. CDR1 and CDR2 from the germline V gene are MNHEY and SMNVEV (reference sequence). With 6 bases clipped from V and 5 bases from J, the junction kept 9 bases outside the gene matches. The CDR3 is 14 amino acids. The CDR3 protein is CASRAGQGWNEQYF. CDR3 coding DNA: TGTGCCAGCAGAGCTGGACAGGGCTGGAACGAGCAGTACTTC.